The next 24 T cell receptor beta chains were all read from a single sample in a study of cytomegalovirus exposure and HLA in healthy donors. PCR primers comprised 60 Vbeta and 13 Jbeta primers. Sequenced by immunoSEQ multiplex PCR; TCRdb stores in-frame clones only, minus some. Seen here are some 13,000 clones, roughly 64% observed once, and the top ten hold about 15%. What was sequenced was PBMCs. The receptors here all came from a woman between 50 and 59 years old in good health and CMV-seropositive.

Sample share makes this clone medium-sized (0.01 to 0.1%). The DNA of the CDR3 is TGTGCCTGGAGTACCCTAGCGGGTAGGAAATACGAGCAGTACTTC. Translation: CAWSTLAGRKYEQYF. The V call is TRBV30, the J call TRBJ2-7, with 8 bases matching TRBD2. With V trimmed by 2 bases and J by 4 bases, 10 bases remained unmatched. CDR3 length: 15 amino acids. Germline CDR1 GTSNPN, CDR2 SVGIG (reference sequence).

In this sample, this clone turned up a few times. The V gene is TRBV30, the J gene TRBJ2-7; maybe TRBD1 (6 bases). V gave up 0 bases and J gave up 4 bases, with 10 bases separating them. This CDR3 region has 13 residues. Per germline, CDR1 GTSNPN and CDR2 SVGIG (reference sequence). The CDR3 DNA follows: TGTGCCTGGAGTGTCAACAGGGCGTACGAGCAGTACTTC. As protein: CAWSVNRAYEQYF.

The chain has TRBV2 and TRBJ2-7; D may be TRBD1 (5 bases). The CDR3 length is 15 residues. V was clipped by 10 bases and J by 0 bases, with 19 bases between them. Per germline, CDR1 SNHLY and CDR2 FYNNEI. In DNA, the CDR3 is TGTGCCACCACCCGGTCCGACAGCCCCTCCTACGAGCAGTACTTC. Protein product: CATTRSDSPSYEQYF. The full variable domain, its missing parts supplied by reference TRBV2 and TRBJ2-7, is EPEVTQTPSHQVTQMGQEVILRCVPISNHLYFYWYRQILGQKVEFLVSFYNNEISEKSEIFDDQFSVERPDGSNFTLKIRSTKLEDSAMYFCATTRSDSPSYEQYFGPGTRLTVT.

This chain joins TRBV30 and TRBJ2-2, with D unclear. Deletions cut 4 bases from V and 8 bases from J, with 11 bases between. CDR1 is GTSNPN, CDR2 SVGIG, per germline (reference sequence). The CDR3 loop spans 12 amino acids. The CDR3 loop reads CAWTPFSGELFF. The CDR3 DNA reads as TGTGCCTGGACCCCTTTTAGTGGGGAGCTGTTTTTT.

In regard to this clone: The conserved closing phenylalanine or tryptophan is absent in this CDR3, likely reflecting a read error. V usage is TRBV30 and J usage is TRBJ1-2; 9 bases agree with TRBD1. J was trimmed by 8 bases and V by 4 bases; bases with no gene match: 5. The CDR3 is made up of 12 amino acids. Germline values: CDR1 GTSNPN, CDR2 SVGIG (reference sequence). The CDR3 DNA is TGTGCCTGGAAATGGACAGGGGAAGGCTACACCGTC. Amino acid sequence: CAWKWTGEGYTV.

This clone was recorded a few times. The J gene is TRBJ2-1, the V gene TRBV14, with TRBD2 matching over 7 bases. Unmatched junction bases numbered 15, after V lost 4 bases and J lost 6 bases. From germline, CDR1 is SGHDN and CDR2 FVKESK. The CDR3 length is 17 residues. CDR3 sequence: CASSLYPGGLVGNEQFF. The CDR3 region has the DNA TGTGCCAGCAGCCTCTATCCCGGAGGACTAGTCGGCAATGAGCAGTTCTTC.

The chain uses TRBV7-3 and TRBJ2-1, with 8 positions matching TRBD2. Germline V CDR1 and CDR2: SGHTA, FQGTGA. The V gene end was trimmed by 5 bases and the J gene end by 8 bases; junction bases not matched to a gene: 5. CDR3 size: 13 residues. CDR3 residues: CASSLLAGHEQFF. CDR3 nucleotides: TGTGCCAGCAGCCTCCTAGCGGGCCATGAGCAGTTCTTC.

Only a few counts were recorded for this clone. This sequence joins TRBV6-1 and TRBJ2-5; possible D gene TRBD1, 5 bases. CDR1 and CDR2 (germline): MNHNS, SASEGT. V was trimmed by 4 bases and J by 2 bases, leaving 14 bases between them. CDR3 size: 15 residues. CDR3: CASSGGGATQETQYF. CDR3 sequence (DNA): TGTGCCAGCAGTGGGGGTGGGGCTACACAAGAGACCCAGTACTTC.

V gene TRBV7-9 combines with J gene TRBJ1-5; D unclear. CDR1 SEHNR and CDR2 FQNEAQ come from the germline V gene (reference sequence). The CDR3 contains 14 residues. V lost 3 bases and J 2 bases, leaving 8 bases between the germline ends. CDR3 in amino acids: CASSFPGGNQPQHF. The CDR3 DNA follows: TGTGCCAGCAGCTTTCCCGGGGGCAATCAGCCCCAGCATTTT.

This clone turned up a few times. The chain is built from TRBV11-3 and TRBJ2-1; the D gene is possibly TRBD2 (5 bases). The CDR3 spans 14 residues. The ends were cut back, 0 bases at V and 5 bases at J, with 8 bases in the middle. From germline, CDR1 is SGHNT and CDR2 YENEEA. The CDR3 bases are TGTGCCAGCAGCTTAGACGGGGATAACAATGAGCAGTTCTTC. Amino acid sequence: CASSLDGDNNEQFF.

This clone has only a few counts. The chain employs TRBV30 and TRBJ2-3; 8 bases align to TRBD2. This CDR3 has 12 residues. The J segment lost 7 bases and the V segment lost 4 bases, leaving 4 bases of the junction unmatched. Per the germline V gene, CDR1 is GTSNPN and CDR2 is SVGIG (reference sequence). Here the CDR3 reads CAWKAGDHTQYF. DNA of the CDR3: TGTGCCTGGAAAGCGGGAGATCATACGCAGTATTTT. Looking up the rest from reference TRBV30 and TRBJ2-3 gives the full variable domain: SQTIHQWPATLVQPVGSPLSLECTVEGTSNPNLYWYRQAAGRGLQLLFYSVGIGQISSEVPQNLSASRPQDRQFILSSKKLLLSDSGFYLCAWKAGDHTQYFGPGTRLTVL.

This clone appeared a few times. This chain links TRBV14 with TRBJ1-3; the D gene is possibly TRBD1 (6 bases). The CDR3 covers 15 residues. V was trimmed by 5 bases and J by 0 bases, leaving 11 bases between them. CDR1 and CDR2 from the germline V gene are SGHDN and FVKESK. This CDR3 is CASSNRALSGNTIYF. DNA for the CDR3: TGTGCCAGCAGCAACAGGGCCCTCTCTGGAAACACCATATATTTT.

The chain combines TRBV7-9 with TRBJ1-1; 8 bases map to TRBD1. V lost 6 bases, J lost 0 bases, and 3 bases stayed unmatched. The germline V gene has CDR1 SEHNR and CDR2 FQNEAQ (reference sequence). CDR3 size: 14 residues. CDR3: CASRGQGMNTEAFF. CDR3 nucleotides: TGTGCCAGCAGAGGACAGGGTATGAACACTGAAGCTTTCTTT.

The rearrangement uses TRBV25-1 and TRBJ1-3, with a weak D call TRBD1 (6 bases). The germline V gene has CDR1 MGHDK and CDR2 SYGVNS. Trimming stripped 6 bases from V and 1 base from J, with 10 bases between. The CDR3 is 14 amino acids. Here the CDR3 reads CASRGTGSGNTIYF. CDR3 sequence (DNA): TGTGCCAGCAGAGGAACAGGGTCTGGAAACACCATATATTTT.

This clone was recorded a few times. Other nucleotide sequences from this sample produce the same CDR3. This chain links TRBV20-1 with TRBJ2-7; a possible D gene is TRBD2 (5 bases). There are 11 residues in the CDR3. The V end lost 4 bases, the J end lost 5 bases, and 9 bases lay between the germline ends. The germline CDR1 and CDR2 sequences are DFQATT and SNEGSKA (reference sequence). The CDR3 region is CSATTSNEQYF. In nucleotides, the CDR3 is TGCAGTGCTACCACTAGTAACGAGCAGTACTTC.

V usage is TRBV4-2 and J usage is TRBJ2-2, with TRBD2 identical over 7 bases. The CDR3 has 15 amino acids. Germline assignment: CDR1 LGHNA and CDR2 YNFKEQ. V was pared by 6 bases and J by 2 bases, with 6 bases of the junction left unmatched. The CDR3 nucleotides read TGTGCCAGCAGGCCAAGCGGGATAAACACCGGGGAGCTGTTTTTT. It translates to CASRPSGINTGELFF.

This rearrangement joins TRBV27 to TRBJ2-7, with TRBD2 identical over 7 bases. Trimming cost V 6 bases and J 3 bases; bases outside gene matches: 5. CDR1 is MNHEY and CDR2 is SMNVEV in the germline V gene (reference sequence). The CDR3 is 13 amino acids. The CDR3 is CASSLGLVYEQYF. The CDR3 DNA is TGTGCCAGCAGCCTCGGACTAGTCTACGAGCAGTACTTC.

This clone has more than one count but fewer than ten. The chain carries TRBV11-1 and TRBJ2-5, with D possibly matching TRBD2 (6 bases). From germline, CDR1 is SGHAT and CDR2 FQDESV (reference sequence). The length of the CDR3 is 13 residues. Trimming pared 3 bases from V and 5 bases from J, leaving 10 bases between. CDR3 in DNA: TGTGCCAGCAGCTTCGGAGCGGGCGAGACCCAGTACTTC. Encoded protein: CASSFGAGETQYF.

This clone was recorded a few times. The chain carries TRBV6-4 and TRBJ1-1, with 9 bases aligning to TRBD1. The CDR3 runs to 15 residues. After removal of 7 bases from V and 4 bases from J, the junction contained 10 bases not matched to a gene. From germline, CDR1 is MRHNA and CDR2 SNTAGT. CDR3 loop: CASTLGGQGGTEAFF. The CDR3 DNA reads as TGTGCCAGCACCCTAGGGGGACAGGGTGGCACTGAAGCTTTCTTT.

V usage is TRBV19 and J usage is TRBJ1-1, with 8 bases matching TRBD1. CDR3 length: 14 residues. Looked up from germline, CDR1 is LNHDA and CDR2 is SQIVND (reference sequence). V was clipped by 5 bases and J by 6 bases; unmatched bases: 8. In nucleotides, the CDR3 is TGTGCCAGTAGTCTCAGACAGGGGCTCTCTGAAGCTTTCTTT. Translation: CASSLRQGLSEAFF.

The chain has TRBV29-1 and TRBJ2-1; 7 nucleotides align to TRBD2. V lost 4 bases, J lost 9 bases, and 6 bases stayed unmatched. Germline V gene sequence: CDR1 SQVTM, CDR2 ANQGSEA. The CDR3 sequence is 12 residues long. CDR3 sequence reads: CSVGGRAGEQFF. CDR3 nucleotides: TGCAGCGTTGGAGGGAGGGCCGGTGAGCAGTTCTTC.

V and J are TRBV7-6 and TRBJ2-5; no reliable D call. Trimming pared 2 bases from V and 5 bases from J, leaving 3 bases between. CDR1 is SGHVS, CDR2 FNYEAQ, per germline. The CDR3 is 11 amino acids. CDR3 DNA: TGTGCCAGCAGCTTACAGGAGACCCAGTACTTC. This translates into CASSLQETQYF.

As DNA, the CDR3 is TGTGCCAGCACAGGGCCCAGGACTAGCGGGAGTACAGATACGCAGTATTTT. It is translated as CASTGPRTSGSTDTQYF. The rearrangement uses TRBV2 and TRBJ2-3, with 13 bases matching TRBD2. Germline-derived CDR1 and CDR2 are SNHLY and FYNNEI. There are 17 residues in the CDR3. The junction had 10 bases not matched to a gene; V was cut back by 7 bases and J by 3 bases.

The gene calls are TRBV4-3 and TRBJ2-3, with 9 bases identical to TRBD2. This CDR3 is 17 amino acids long. CDR1 and CDR2 from the germline V gene are LGHNA and YSLEER. The junction had 11 bases not matched to a gene; V was cut back by 3 bases and J by 4 bases. The DNA of the CDR3 is TGCGCCAGCAGCCAGGGGCGGGAGGGCCTTTGGGCAGATACGCAGTATTTT. Translated, it gives CASSQGREGLWADTQYF.